This T cell receptor beta chain emerged from a study of lymphopenia after photon versus proton radiotherapy. Overall study findings and caveats: Oligoclonal CD8+ Temra expansion after nadir drove photon patients' diversity drop. Better survival with proton therapy was suggested as possible, not demonstrated.

This clone was found once. Its specificity is not known. CDR3 size: 16 residues. Germline V gene sequence: CDR1 MDHEN, CDR2 SYDVKM. Deletions cut 2 bases from V and 5 bases from J, with 18 bases between. Repertoires were generated with immunoSEQ multiplex PCR, while TCRdb's copy carries only in-frame clones and drops some. Seen here are about 68,000 clones, approximately 91% observed once, and the top ten hold about 3%. This receptor was taken from a woman in her 70s with pancreatic cancer. Sequencing was performed on peripheral blood, taken from a patient treated with photon-based radiotherapy. V usage is TRBV28 and J usage is TRBJ1-2; weak D call: TRBD1 (5 bases). The DNA for the CDR3 is TGTGCCAGCAGTTTAGGGGCCCTCGGGACCCTATATGGCTACACCTTC. This gives the protein CASSLGALGTLYGYTF.